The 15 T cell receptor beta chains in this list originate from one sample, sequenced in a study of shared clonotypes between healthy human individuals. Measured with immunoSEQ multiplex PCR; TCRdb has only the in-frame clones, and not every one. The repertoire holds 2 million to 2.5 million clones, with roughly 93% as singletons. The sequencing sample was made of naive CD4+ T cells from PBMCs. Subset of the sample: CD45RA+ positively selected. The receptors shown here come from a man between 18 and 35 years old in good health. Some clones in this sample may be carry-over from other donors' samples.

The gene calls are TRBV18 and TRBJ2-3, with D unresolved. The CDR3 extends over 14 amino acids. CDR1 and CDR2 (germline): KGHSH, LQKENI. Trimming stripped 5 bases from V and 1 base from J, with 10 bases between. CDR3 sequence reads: CASSGSWGTDTQYF. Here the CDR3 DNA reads TGTGCCAGCTCAGGTAGTTGGGGCACAGATACGCAGTATTTT.

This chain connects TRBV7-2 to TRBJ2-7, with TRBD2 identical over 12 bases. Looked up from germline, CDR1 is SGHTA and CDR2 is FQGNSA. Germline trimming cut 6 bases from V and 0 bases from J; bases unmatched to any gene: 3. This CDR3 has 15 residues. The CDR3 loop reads CASRTTSGSSYEQYF. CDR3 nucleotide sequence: TGTGCCAGCAGGACGACTAGCGGGAGCTCCTACGAGCAGTACTTC.

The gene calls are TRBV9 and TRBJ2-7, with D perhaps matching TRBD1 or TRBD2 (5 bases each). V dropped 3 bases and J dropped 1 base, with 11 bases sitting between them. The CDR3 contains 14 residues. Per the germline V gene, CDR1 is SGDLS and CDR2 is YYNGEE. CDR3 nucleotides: TGTGCCAGCAGCGAACGGGACGGGTCCTACGAGCAGTACTTC. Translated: CASSERDGSYEQYF.

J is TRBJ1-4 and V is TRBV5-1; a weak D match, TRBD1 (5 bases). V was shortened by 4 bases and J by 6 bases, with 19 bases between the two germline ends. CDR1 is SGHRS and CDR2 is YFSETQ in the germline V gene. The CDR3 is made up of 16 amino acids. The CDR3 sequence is CASSPLAGGGDEKLFF. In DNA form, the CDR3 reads TGCGCCAGCAGCCCCCTGGCGGGCGGGGGTGATGAAAAACTGTTTTTT.

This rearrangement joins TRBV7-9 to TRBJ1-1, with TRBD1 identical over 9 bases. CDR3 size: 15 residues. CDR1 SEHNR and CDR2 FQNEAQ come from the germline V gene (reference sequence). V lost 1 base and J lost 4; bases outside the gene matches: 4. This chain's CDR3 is CASSLGQGEGTEAFF. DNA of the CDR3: TGTGCCAGCAGCTTAGGACAGGGGGAGGGCACTGAAGCTTTCTTT.

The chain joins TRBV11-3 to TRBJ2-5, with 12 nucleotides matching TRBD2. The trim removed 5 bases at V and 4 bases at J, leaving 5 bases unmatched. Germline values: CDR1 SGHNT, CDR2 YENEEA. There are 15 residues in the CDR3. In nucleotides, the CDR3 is TGTGCCAGCAGCCCAGGGGGACTAGCGGGAGAGACCCAGTACTTC. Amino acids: CASSPGGLAGETQYF.

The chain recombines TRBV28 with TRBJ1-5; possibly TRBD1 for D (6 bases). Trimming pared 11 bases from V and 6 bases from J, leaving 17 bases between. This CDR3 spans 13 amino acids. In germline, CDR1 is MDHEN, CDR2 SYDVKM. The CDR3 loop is CAVTGSDSQPQHF. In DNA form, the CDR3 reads TGTGCCGTAACAGGGTCTGATAGTCAGCCCCAGCATTTT.

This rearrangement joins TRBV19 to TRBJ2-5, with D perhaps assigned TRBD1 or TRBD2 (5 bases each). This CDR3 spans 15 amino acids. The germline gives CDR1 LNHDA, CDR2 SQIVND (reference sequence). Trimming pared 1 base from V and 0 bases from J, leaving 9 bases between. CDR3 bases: TGTGCCAGTAGTATAGGGGGGACGAACCAAGAGACCCAGTACTTC. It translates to CASSIGGTNQETQYF.

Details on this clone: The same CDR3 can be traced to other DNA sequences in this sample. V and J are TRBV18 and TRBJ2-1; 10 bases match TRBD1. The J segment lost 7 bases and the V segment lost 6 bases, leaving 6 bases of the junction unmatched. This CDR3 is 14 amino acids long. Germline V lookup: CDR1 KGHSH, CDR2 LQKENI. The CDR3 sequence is CASSPGQGFNEQFF. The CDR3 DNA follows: TGTGCCAGCTCTCCGGGACAGGGGTTTAATGAGCAGTTCTTC.

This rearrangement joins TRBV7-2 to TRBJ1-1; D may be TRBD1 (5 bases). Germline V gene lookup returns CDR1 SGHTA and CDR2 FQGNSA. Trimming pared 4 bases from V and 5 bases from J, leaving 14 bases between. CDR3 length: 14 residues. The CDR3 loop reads CASSSIGGGTEAFF. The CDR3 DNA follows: TGTGCCAGCAGCTCAATTGGGGGTGGGACTGAAGCTTTCTTT.

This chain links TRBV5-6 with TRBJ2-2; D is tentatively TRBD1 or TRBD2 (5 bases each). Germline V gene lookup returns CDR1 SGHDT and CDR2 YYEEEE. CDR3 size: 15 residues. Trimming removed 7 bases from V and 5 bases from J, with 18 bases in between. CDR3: CASGRRGVRTGELFF. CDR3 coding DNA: TGTGCCAGCGGGCGGCGAGGGGTTAGAACCGGGGAGCTGTTTTTT.

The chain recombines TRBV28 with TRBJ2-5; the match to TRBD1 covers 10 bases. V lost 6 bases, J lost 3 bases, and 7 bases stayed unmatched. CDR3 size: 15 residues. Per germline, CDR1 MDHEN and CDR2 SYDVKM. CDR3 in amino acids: CASRPAGTGEETQYF. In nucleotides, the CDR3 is TGTGCCAGCAGGCCGGCCGGGACAGGGGAAGAGACCCAGTACTTC.

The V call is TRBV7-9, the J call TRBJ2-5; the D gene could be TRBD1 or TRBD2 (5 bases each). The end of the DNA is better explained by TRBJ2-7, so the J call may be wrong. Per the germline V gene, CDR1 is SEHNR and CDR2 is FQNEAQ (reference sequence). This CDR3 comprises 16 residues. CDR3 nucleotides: TGTGCCAGCAGCTTAGTTCGGGACGGACACTCCTACGAGCAGTACTTC. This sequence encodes CASSLVRDGHSYEQYF.

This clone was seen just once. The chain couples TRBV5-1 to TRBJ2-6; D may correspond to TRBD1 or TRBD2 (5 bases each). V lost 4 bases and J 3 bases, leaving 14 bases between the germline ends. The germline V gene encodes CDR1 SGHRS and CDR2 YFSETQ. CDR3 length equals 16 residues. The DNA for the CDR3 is TGCGCCAGCAGCCGGGACCTTAATGGTGGGGCCAACGTCCTGACTTTC. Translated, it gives CASSRDLNGGANVLTF.

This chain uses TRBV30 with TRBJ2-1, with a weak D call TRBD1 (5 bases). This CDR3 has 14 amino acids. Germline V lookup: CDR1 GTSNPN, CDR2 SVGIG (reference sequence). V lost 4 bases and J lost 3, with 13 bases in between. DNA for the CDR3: TGTGCCTGGATCTCCAGGGCCTACTACAATGAGCAGTTCTTC. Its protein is CAWISRAYYNEQFF.